This is a list of T cell receptor beta chains from one sample in a study of response to subunit inactivated influenza vaccine. TCRdb recomputed calls from the RT-PCR reads with MiXCR, one row per CDR3 protein. Of about 700,000 distinct CDR3 sequences listed, around 13% are singletons. The specimen was PBMCs from blood, collected 14 to 15 days before vaccination. The receptors stem from a man aged 45-60 years who received an inactivated influenza vaccine. CDR3s include the opening cysteine and the closing phenylalanine or tryptophan. A D gene is named only where the DNA matches it firmly. The size of a clone is reported for some rows only, either as once, few or many, or as a class for expanded clones.

DNA: TGCGCCAGCAGTGGGACAGGGCGGGTTCAGCCCCAGCATTTT
CDR3: CASSGTGRVQPQHF
J: TRBJ1-5
length: 14
V: TRBV10-2
size: few
D: TRBD1

DNA: TGTGCCAGCCAAAGTACAGGGGGCACTGAAGCTTTCTTT
CDR3: CASQSTGGTEAFF
J: TRBJ1-1
length: 13
V: TRBV19
size: -
D: TRBD1

DNA: TGTGCCATCAGTTTTAGCGGGGAATACGAGCAGTACTTC
CDR3: CAISFSGEYEQYF
J: TRBJ2-7
length: 13
V: TRBV10-3
size: few
D: TRBD2

DNA: TGCGCCAGCAGCCAGGCCGATAGCGGCTCCTACAATGAGCAGTTCTTC
CDR3: CASSQADSGSYNEQFF
J: TRBJ2-1
length: 16
V: TRBV4-1
size: -
D: -

DNA: TGCAGTGTCGGGAATGGACTAGCCCACTACAATGAGCAGTTCTTC
CDR3: CSVGNGLAHYNEQFF
J: TRBJ2-1
length: 15
V: TRBV20-1
size: -
D: TRBD2

DNA: TGTGCCAGCAGCCATTGGGACAGGGGAAGCACCATATATTTT
CDR3: CASSHWDRGSTIYF
J: TRBJ1-3
length: 14
V: TRBV14
size: -
D: TRBD1

DNA: TGTGCCAGCAGCCAGAGCCCCCGAGGCACTGAAGCTTTCTTT
CDR3: CASSQSPRGTEAFF
J: TRBJ1-1
length: 14
V: TRBV3-1
size: -
D: -

DNA: TGTGCCAGCAGCCCCGGGACAGCTTACAATGAGCAGTTCTTC
CDR3: CASSPGTAYNEQFF
J: TRBJ2-1
length: 14
V: TRBV7-9
size: few
D: TRBD1

DNA: TGCAGTGCTAGAGTCCAGGGGAACTCCCGGGATGAGCAGTTCTTC
CDR3: CSARVQGNSRDEQFF
J: TRBJ2-1
length: 15
V: TRBV20-1
size: few
D: -

DNA: TGCAGTGCTAGAGAAGGTGCAGCGGGGGGAAAGGAGACCCAGTACTTC
CDR3: CSAREGAAGGKETQYF
J: TRBJ2-5
length: 16
V: TRBV20-1
size: few
D: TRBD2

DNA: TGCGCCAGACGAAGCTACGAGCAGTACTTC
CDR3: CARRSYEQYF
J: TRBJ2-7
length: 10
V: TRBV5-1
size: few
D: -

DNA: TGTGCCAGCAGACCTGGGGGGCTATGGTATGGCTACACCTTC
CDR3: CASRPGGLWYGYTF
J: TRBJ1-2
length: 14
V: TRBV28
size: -
D: -

DNA: TGTGCCACGCGACTAGCGGGAGCTTTGGATGAGCAGTTCTTC
CDR3: CATRLAGALDEQFF
J: TRBJ2-1
length: 14
V: TRBV10-3
size: -
D: TRBD2

DNA: TGTGCCAGCAGTCCCCACGGAGGGGTGTGGGGCACAGATACGCAGTATTTT
CDR3: CASSPHGGVWGTDTQYF
J: TRBJ2-3
length: 17
V: TRBV28
size: many
D: -

DNA: TGCGCCAGCAGCCAAGCTAGGAACACTGAAGCTTTCTTT
CDR3: CASSQARNTEAFF
J: TRBJ1-1
length: 13
V: TRBV4-3
size: many
D: -

DNA: TGCAGCGTTGAAGTCTGGGGGAACGAGCAGTACTTC
CDR3: CSVEVWGNEQYF
J: TRBJ2-7
length: 12
V: TRBV29-1
size: many
D: -

DNA: TGTGCCAGGGGTCCGGGCGGCCAAGAGACCCAGTACTTC
CDR3: CARGPGGQETQYF
J: TRBJ2-5
length: 13
V: TRBV27
size: few
D: -

DNA: TGTGCCAGCAGCCAGGGGACAGGGATGGTTCATGAGCAGTTCTTC
CDR3: CASSQGTGMVHEQFF
J: TRBJ2-1
length: 15
V: TRBV3-1
size: -
D: TRBD1

DNA: TGTGCCAGCAGTTCCAGAATTGGACAGGCCACAGATACGCAGTATTTT
CDR3: CASSSRIGQATDTQYF
J: TRBJ2-3
length: 16
V: TRBV28
size: -
D: TRBD1

DNA: TGCGCCAGCAGCACGGACGGTAGCAATCAGCCCCAGCATTTT
CDR3: CASSTDGSNQPQHF
J: TRBJ1-5
length: 14
V: TRBV5-1
size: -
D: -

DNA: TGCGCCAGCAGCCAAGAAGGGCGGAGAGCCTACAATGAGCAGTTCTTC
CDR3: CASSQEGRRAYNEQFF
J: TRBJ2-1
length: 16
V: TRBV4-3
size: -
D: -

DNA: TGTGCCAGCAGCGTAAGCACGGGGGCTACTAATGAAAAACTGTTTTTT
CDR3: CASSVSTGATNEKLFF
J: TRBJ1-4
length: 16
V: TRBV9
size: many
D: -

DNA: TGCGCCAGCAGCCCGACTCAAACAACAGGGGGCGGCGAAAAACTGTTTTTT
CDR3: CASSPTQTTGGGEKLFF
J: TRBJ1-4
length: 17
V: TRBV4-3
size: -
D: TRBD1

DNA: TGTGCCAGCGGCACGGGGGGTAGCAATCAGCCCCAGCATTTT
CDR3: CASGTGGSNQPQHF
J: TRBJ1-5
length: 14
V: TRBV28
size: -
D: -

DNA: TGTGCCAGCAGTCCGACAGGGGGCTTATTGGACAATGAGCAGTTCTTC
CDR3: CASSPTGGLLDNEQFF
J: TRBJ2-1
length: 16
V: TRBV7-9
size: -
D: TRBD1

DNA: TGTGCCAGCAGCGTAGGGGGAGAGTACAGCCACGAGCAGTACTTC
CDR3: CASSVGGEYSHEQYF
J: TRBJ2-7
length: 15
V: TRBV9
size: -
D: -

DNA: TGTGCCACCAGTGACTCTAGCGGGAGTGGGGCAGATACGCAGTATTTT
CDR3: CATSDSSGSGADTQYF
J: TRBJ2-3
length: 16
V: TRBV24-1
size: few
D: TRBD2

DNA: TGTGCCAGCAGACCTGGGACGGAGCTCACCGGGGAGCTGTTTTTT
CDR3: CASRPGTELTGELFF
J: TRBJ2-2
length: 15
V: TRBV5-5
size: few
D: -

DNA: TGTGCCAGCAGCCAAGACGGGCGGGACTCCTACGAGCAGTACTTC
CDR3: CASSQDGRDSYEQYF
J: TRBJ2-7
length: 15
V: TRBV3-1
size: -
D: -

DNA: TGTGCCAGCAGCCAGCTCCGGCAGGGTAACTATGGCTACACCTTC
CDR3: CASSQLRQGNYGYTF
J: TRBJ1-2
length: 15
V: TRBV14
size: -
D: -

DNA: TGTGCCAGCAGTTCGCGCTACAGACCTTGGGGACAGGAGGCCTACGAGCAGTACTTC
CDR3: CASSSRYRPWGQEAYEQYF
J: TRBJ2-7
length: 19
V: TRBV27
size: once
D: TRBD1

DNA: TGTGCCACCACCGGGACTAGCGGGAGTAGCTCCTACAATGAGCAGTTCTTC
CDR3: CATTGTSGSSSYNEQFF
J: TRBJ2-1
length: 17
V: TRBV15
size: few
D: TRBD2

DNA: TGTGCCAGCAGCCGCCGTGAAGCCCGAGGGTACGAGCAGTACTTC
CDR3: CASSRREARGYEQYF
J: TRBJ2-7
length: 15
V: TRBV7-2
size: -
D: -

DNA: TGCGCCAGCAGCTTGGGGCAGGGAAGTGACTACGAGCAGTACTTC
CDR3: CASSLGQGSDYEQYF
J: TRBJ2-7
length: 15
V: TRBV5-1
size: -
D: -

DNA: TGCGCCAGCAGCTTGGGCCCAAGCGGGGGTATTTGGAACACCGGGGAGCTGTTTTTT
CDR3: CASSLGPSGGIWNTGELFF
J: TRBJ2-2
length: 19
V: TRBV5-1
size: -
D: TRBD2

DNA: TGTGCCAGCAAAGAAAGGACAGGGGTTAGTTCTGAAGCTTTCTTT
CDR3: CASKERTGVSSEAFF
J: TRBJ1-1
length: 15
V: TRBV2
size: many
D: TRBD1

DNA: TGTGCCAGCAGTCCCGGGCCCAAATACGAGCAGTACTTC
CDR3: CASSPGPKYEQYF
J: TRBJ2-7
length: 13
V: TRBV12-3/TRBV12-4
size: few
D: -

DNA: TGCAGTGCTGGGGGGAGGGGCGGGGTCTCCTACGAGCAGTACTTC
CDR3: CSAGGRGGVSYEQYF
J: TRBJ2-7
length: 15
V: TRBV20-1
size: -
D: TRBD2

DNA: TGTGCCAGCAGTTTAGAGGAGTCCGGGACCACATACGAGCAGTACTTC
CDR3: CASSLEESGTTYEQYF
J: TRBJ2-7
length: 16
V: TRBV12-3/TRBV12-4
size: many
D: -

DNA: TGTGCCAGCAGTTACTCGGTCGGACAGGGGGACTATGGCTACACCTTC
CDR3: CASSYSVGQGDYGYTF
J: TRBJ1-2
length: 16
V: TRBV6-5
size: few
D: TRBD1

DNA: TGTGCCAGCAGTTTCGGAGCGGGGAAACAAGAGACCCAGTACTTC
CDR3: CASSFGAGKQETQYF
J: TRBJ2-5
length: 15
V: TRBV12-3/TRBV12-4
size: many
D: TRBD2

DNA: TGTGCCAGCAGTACGAATACCCCACCCTACAATGAGCAGTTCTTC
CDR3: CASSTNTPPYNEQFF
J: TRBJ2-1
length: 15
V: TRBV2
size: -
D: -

DNA: TGCAGTGCTAGGCCAACTAGTCCAGATACGCAGTATTTT
CDR3: CSARPTSPDTQYF
J: TRBJ2-3
length: 13
V: TRBV20-1
size: few
D: -

DNA: TGCAGTGCTAGAGCTGATAGGGAGGCCACCGGGGAGCTGTTTTTT
CDR3: CSARADREATGELFF
J: TRBJ2-2
length: 15
V: TRBV20-1
size: few
D: -

DNA: TGTGCCACCAGCAGAGATCGGCGTGAAACCACAGATACGCAGTATTTT
CDR3: CATSRDRRETTDTQYF
J: TRBJ2-3
length: 16
V: TRBV15
size: many
D: -

DNA: TGTGCCAGCGCTGGAGGTTGGTCCTACGAGCAGTACTTC
CDR3: CASAGGWSYEQYF
J: TRBJ2-7
length: 13
V: TRBV6-1
size: -
D: -

DNA: TGTGCCAGCAGCAAACGGACAGGGGGAATGGAGACCCAGTACTTC
CDR3: CASSKRTGGMETQYF
J: TRBJ2-5
length: 15
V: TRBV9
size: -
D: TRBD1

DNA: TGCAGCGTTGATGTTGGGGCCAGTTCCTACGAGCAGTACTTC
CDR3: CSVDVGASSYEQYF
J: TRBJ2-7
length: 14
V: TRBV29-1
size: many
D: -